This T cell receptor (beta chain) comes out of a study of identical twins. Template switching (which added a universal primer site) was used, and cDNA carried unique molecular identifiers. A single record per CDR3 protein comes from TCRdb applying MiXCR to the 5' RACE reads. The sample has approximately 690,000 distinct CDR3 sequences, over 5% seen once; the top ten hold roughly 2%. Germline lookup yields CDR1 MDHEN and CDR2 SYDVKM. Trimming at V came to 7 bases and at J to 4 bases, leaving 6 bases not matched to a gene. This CDR3 has 13 residues. This clonotype was seen repeatedly, ten times or more. Its target is not known. Study observations and caveats: High-abundance cord blood beta clonotypes had fewer insertions; memory repertoires showed none. Partial confounding of zero-insertion analyses by invariant MAIT and iNKT cells was possible. Out-of-frame alpha sequences that twins shared showed excess low generation probability.

This chain joins TRBV28 and TRBJ2-7; 8 bases are shared with TRBD1. The sequencing input was naive T cells sorted from blood. This receptor was taken from a man aged 18-30 years in good health. Here the CDR3 reads CASKSDREYEQYF. Written as DNA, the CDR3 is TGTGCCAGCAAATCGGACAGGGAGTACGAGCAGTACTTC. The full variable domain, with the rest looked up from reference TRBV28 and TRBJ2-7, is DVKVTQSSRYLVKRTGEKVFLECVQDMDHENMFWYRQDPGLGLRLIYFSYDVKMKEKGDIPEGYSVSREKKERFSLILESASTNQTSMYLCASKSDREYEQYFGPGTRLTVT.